Each of the 5 T cell receptor beta chains below was sequenced from the same sample in a study of blood T cell repertoires in COVID-19 (TCRdb year 2020). The method behind the library was the immunoSEQ multiplex PCR assay. The source is immuneACCESS, and TCRdb retained only in-frame sequences with V and J called. Part of the clones is not carried over; for the studies checked, unresolved V genes explain less than half of this, and the remainder is unexplained. The sample profile shows around 430,000 clones; approximately 90% of them were found once. The top ten constitute about 9.4% of the sample. Input material: PBMCs or T cells enriched from blood (not recorded which). Every receptor here comes from a woman aged 45 to 65 who had recovered from COVID-19.

The chain employs TRBV3-1 (or the pseudogene TRBV3-2) and TRBJ2-3, with no clear D. Trimming left V 6 bases short and J 3 bases short, with 4 bases between. CDR3 length equals 11 residues. CDR1 is LGHDT and CDR2 is YNNKEL in the germline V gene (reference sequence). The CDR3 DNA sequence: TGTGCCAGCAGACAGACAGATACGCAGTATTTT. Translated: CASRQTDTQYF.

The V gene is TRBV28, the J gene TRBJ1-4, with D maybe TRBD1 (5 bases). The CDR3 consists of 15 residues. V gave up 3 bases and J gave up 5 bases, with 13 bases separating them. The germline CDR1 and CDR2 sequences are MDHEN and SYDVKM. For the CDR3, the DNA is TGTGCCAGCAGTTTTGGTTACAGGTCGAATGAAAAACTGTTTTTT. Translation gives CASSFGYRSNEKLFF.

The chain has TRBV7-2 and TRBJ1-2; 9 positions match TRBD1. Germline V gene sequence: CDR1 SGHTA, CDR2 FQGNSA. The CDR3 is made up of 13 amino acids. V shed 4 bases, J shed 7 bases, and the junction held 4 bases outside the gene matches. As DNA, the CDR3 is TGTGCCAGCAGCTCCCCGGGACAGGGTGGCTACACCTTC. As protein: CASSSPGQGGYTF.

The rearrangement links TRBV7-3 to TRBJ2-3; 8 bases agree with TRBD2. The CDR3 sequence is 15 residues long. CDR1 is SGHTA, CDR2 FQGTGA, per germline. The trim removed 4 bases at V and 3 bases at J, leaving 6 bases unmatched. The CDR3 loop reads CASSSPSGGTDTQYF. In nucleotides, the CDR3 is TGTGCCAGCAGCTCCCCCAGCGGGGGAACAGATACGCAGTATTTT.

The CDR3 protein is CASSQEGGAAIRGELFF. The CDR3 region has the DNA TGCGCCAGCAGCCAAGAAGGCGGGGCCGCTATCCGGGGGGAGCTGTTTTTT. The chain carries TRBV4-1 and TRBJ2-2; possibly TRBD2 for D (6 bases). This CDR3 region has 17 residues. Looked up from germline, CDR1 is MGHRA and CDR2 is YSYEKL. V was trimmed by 0 bases and J by 8 bases, leaving 19 bases between them.